Listed below are T cell receptor beta chains from one sample, sequenced in a study of identical twins. TCRdb processed the 5' RACE reads anew with MiXCR; each CDR3 protein has one entry. The sample has 570,000 or so distinct CDR3 sequences, 9.5% to 10% seen once. This same sample was also taken into another study, of yellow fever vaccine responses in identical twins.

Source material: PBMCs. Receptors originate from a woman younger than 35 in good health. Both conserved end residues are part of each CDR3. The order of the fields is D gene, clone size, J gene, V gene, CDR3 protein, CDR3 DNA. A D gene is named only where the DNA matches it firmly. The listing skips clone size in some rows; elsewhere it reads once, few, many or a size class.

>TRBD2|many|TRBJ2-1|TRBV7-9
CASSVVGLSYNEQFF
TGTGCCAGCAGCGTCGTGGGACTATCTTACAATGAGCAGTTCTTC
>TRBD1|.|TRBJ2-3|TRBV27
CASSFGQGTSTDTQYF
TGTGCCAGCAGTTTCGGACAGGGGACTAGCACAGATACGCAGTATTTT
>TRBD2|few|TRBJ2-2|TRBV19
CASSRGLAGALDTGELFF
TGTGCCAGTAGTAGGGGACTAGCGGGCGCATTAGACACCGGGGAGCTGTTTTTT
>.|many|TRBJ1-1|TRBV29-1
CSVRVNTEAFF
TGCAGCGTTCGGGTAAACACTGAAGCTTTCTTT
>.|.|TRBJ2-3|TRBV20-1
CSARLTSTDTQYF
TGCAGTGCTAGATTGACAAGCACAGATACGCAGTATTTT
>TRBD1|many|TRBJ2-5|TRBV12-3/TRBV12-4
CASSSGQEETQYF
TGTGCCAGCAGCTCAGGACAGGAAGAGACCCAGTACTTC
>TRBD1|few|TRBJ2-1|TRBV3-1
CASSQGPRTGANEQFF
TGTGCCAGCAGCCAAGGGCCCCGGACAGGGGCAAATGAGCAGTTCTTC
>TRBD2|many|TRBJ2-3|TRBV12-3/TRBV12-4
CASSLRGGGVDTQYF
TGTGCCAGCAGTTTACGGGGCGGGGGTGTTGATACGCAGTATTTT
>TRBD2|many|TRBJ2-3|TRBV7-8
CASSLNSGATDTQYF
TGTGCCAGCAGCCTAAACAGCGGGGCCACAGATACGCAGTATTTT
>TRBD1|few|TRBJ1-1|TRBV29-1
CSVLTGVNTEAFF
TGCAGCGTCCTTACAGGGGTGAACACTGAAGCTTTCTTT
>.|many|TRBJ2-5|TRBV12-3/TRBV12-4
CASSLSGTETQYF
TGTGCCAGCAGTTTGTCCGGGACGGAGACCCAGTACTTC
>.|.|TRBJ2-1|TRBV2
CASSTKRETEQFF
TGTGCCAGCAGTACTAAAAGGGAGACGGAGCAGTTCTTC
>.|.|TRBJ2-3|TRBV3-1
CASSHRTGIPSTDTQYF
TGTGCCAGCAGCCACAGAACAGGGATACCTAGCACAGATACGCAGTATTTT
>.|many|TRBJ2-7|TRBV5-1
CASSATDPSYEQYF
TGCGCCAGCAGCGCGACAGATCCCTCCTACGAGCAGTACTTC
>.|few|TRBJ1-5|TRBV7-9
CASSLERGPQHF
TGTGCCAGCAGCTTAGAGCGAGGGCCCCAGCATTTT
>.|many|TRBJ2-1|TRBV28
CASSPTTTYNEQFF
TGTGCCAGCAGTCCGACTACAACCTACAATGAGCAGTTCTTC
>.|many|TRBJ2-1|TRBV29-1
CSVAIYNEQFF
TGCAGCGTCGCCATTTACAATGAGCAGTTCTTC
>.|few|TRBJ2-5|TRBV28
CASSLIGRKETQYF
TGTGCCAGCAGCCTCATTGGTAGAAAAGAGACCCAGTACTTC
>.|once|TRBJ2-7|TRBV29-1
CSVESGLNEQYF
TGCAGCGTTGAATCAGGGCTCAACGAGCAGTACTTC
>.|few|TRBJ2-7|TRBV12-3/TRBV12-4
CASSLRPQSEQYF
TGTGCCAGCAGTTTACGGCCCCAATCCGAGCAGTACTTC
>.|few|TRBJ1-5|TRBV11-1
CASSLQLTGGGEDQPQHF
TGTGCCAGCAGCTTACAATTAACGGGAGGGGGTGAGGATCAGCCCCAGCATTTT
>TRBD2|few|TRBJ2-4|TRBV12-3/TRBV12-4
CASSLAGENIQYF
TGTGCCAGCAGTCTAGCGGGAGAGAACATTCAGTACTTC
>TRBD1|few|TRBJ1-4|TRBV20-1
CSATSDSGTGSDEKLFF
TGCAGTGCTACCTCGGATTCCGGGACAGGGTCTGATGAAAAACTGTTTTTT
>.|few|TRBJ2-1|TRBV6-5
CASSYHRDTAYNEQFF
TGTGCCAGCAGTTACCACCGGGACACCGCTTACAATGAGCAGTTCTTC
>TRBD1|few|TRBJ1-5|TRBV28
CASSFRQGWSQPQHF
TGTGCCAGCAGTTTCCGACAGGGTTGGAGTCAGCCCCAGCATTTT
>.|.|TRBJ2-7|TRBV7-2
CASETEGKNYEQYF
TGTGCCAGCGAAACGGAGGGCAAAAACTACGAGCAGTACTTC
>.|few|TRBJ2-4|TRBV6-5
CASSYGVAAKNIQYF
TGTGCCAGCAGCTATGGGGTTGCAGCCAAAAACATTCAGTACTTC
>TRBD2|many|TRBJ2-5|TRBV2
CASSERLAGTLQETQYF
TGTGCCAGCAGTGAAAGGCTAGCGGGGACTCTCCAAGAGACCCAGTACTTC
>.|.|TRBJ2-3|TRBV4-3
CASSQDRGVSTDTQYF
TGCGCCAGCAGCCAAGATCGCGGGGTTAGCACAGATACGCAGTATTTT
>TRBD2|.|TRBJ2-7|TRBV4-2
CASSQGLAGVSYEQYF
TGTGCCAGCAGCCAAGGGCTAGCGGGAGTTTCCTACGAGCAGTACTTC
>.|few|TRBJ1-2|TRBV7-9
CATSSGGGYTF
TGTGCCACCTCATCGGGGGGAGGCTACACCTTC
>.|many|TRBJ2-3|TRBV5-1
CASSPRGNTDTQYF
TGCGCCAGCAGCCCCAGGGGCAACACAGATACGCAGTATTTT
>.|.|TRBJ2-1|TRBV4-1
CASSPWLADYNEQFF
TGCGCCAGCAGTCCTTGGCTAGCAGACTACAATGAGCAGTTCTTC
>TRBD2|.|TRBJ2-1|TRBV3-1
CASSSLGEGQFF
TGTGCCAGCAGCTCTCTTGGGGAGGGGCAGTTCTTC
>.|.|TRBJ2-7|TRBV7-9
CASSLAFGDEQYF
TGTGCCAGCAGCTTAGCTTTTGGGGATGAGCAGTACTTC
>.|.|TRBJ1-1|TRBV24-1
CATSDYTGRQAFF
TGTGCCACCAGTGATTACACCGGGAGGCAGGCTTTCTTT
>.|.|TRBJ1-1|TRBV2
CASSEVGGTEAFF
TGTGCCAGCAGTGAAGTGGGGGGTACTGAAGCTTTCTTT
>TRBD1|many|TRBJ2-7|TRBV20-1
CSARGWGQGDHEQYF
TGCAGTGCTAGAGGGTGGGGACAGGGTGACCACGAGCAGTACTTC
>.|.|TRBJ2-7|TRBV7-2
CASSLPSPYEQYF
TGTGCCAGCAGCTTACCCAGTCCCTACGAGCAGTACTTC
>.|.|TRBJ2-3|TRBV10-2
CASSEGVGSTDTQYF
TGCGCCAGCAGTGAAGGTGTGGGAAGCACAGATACGCAGTATTTT